This TCR beta chain was captured by sequencing in a study of regulatory T cells in long-lasting Graves disease. Per the germline V gene, CDR1 is MNHEY and CDR2 is SMNVEV (reference sequence). Losses at the gene ends were 3 bases for V and 6 bases for J; bases not matched to a gene: 11. This CDR3 has 16 amino acids. To make TCR beta libraries, researchers used iRepertoire HTBI primers and Arm-PCR of CDR3 regions. Original processing notes: Samples collectively showed fewer than 80 TRBV and approximately 15 TRBJ segments. TCRdb reanalysed the multiplex PCR reads using MiXCR and keeps one entry per CDR3 protein. Here the V and J calls rest on TCRdb's processing, not on the authors' analysis. This table has about 220,000 distinct CDR3 sequences, approximately 18% appearing once. Time point in this sample: newly diagnosed GD, antithyroid drugs for less than 3 months. The authors made the TCR library using RNA they extracted from PBMCs. EDTA tubes held about 9.7 milliliters of peripheral blood from each patient.

Many counts were recorded for this clonotype. This same sample was also part of a study on T cells in Graves' hyperthyroidism and ophthalmopathy. That paper states: Not enrolled were patients with uncontrolled infection, other autoimmune disease, pregnancy or lactation.

Specimen: peripheral blood mononuclear cells (PBMCs), collected at new diagnosis, from a patient treated with antithyroid drugs. The J gene is TRBJ1-2, the V gene TRBV27; 9 nucleotides line up with TRBD1. This clonotype was obtained from a woman in her 30s with Graves disease. This chain's CDR3 is CASSLGQGRFVHGYTF. CDR3 nucleotide sequence: TGTGCCAGCAGTTTGGGACAGGGTAGATTTGTTCATGGCTACACCTTC.